These 23 T cell receptor beta chains share one sample of origin, sequenced in a study of cytomegalovirus exposure and HLA in healthy donors. The PCR had 60 Vbeta and 13 Jbeta primers. Assay used: immunoSEQ multiplex PCR; TCRdb lists only in-frame clones, some missing. Among 30,000 to 40,000 clones listed, 60% to 70% were seen once. Material for sequencing was PBMCs. All receptors derive from a man in his forties or fifties in good health and CMV-seropositive.

This chain uses TRBV11-3 with TRBJ2-1; 8 bases are shared with TRBD2. Trimming at V came to 2 bases and at J to 6 bases, leaving 6 bases not matched to a gene. The CDR3 runs to 15 residues. Germline V gives CDR1 SGHNT, CDR2 YENEEA. CDR3 bases: TGTGCCAGCAGCTTATTTAGCGGGGAAAGCAATGAGCAGTTCTTC. It yields the protein CASSLFSGESNEQFF. The variable domain in full, completed from reference TRBV11-3 and TRBJ2-1, reads EAGVVQSPRYKIIEKKQPVAFWCNPISGHNTLYWYLQNLGQGPELLIRYENEEAVDDSQLPKDRFSAERLKGVDSTLKIQPAELGDSAVYLCASSLFSGESNEQFFGPGTRLTVL.

The CDR3 sequence is CAIRFVANTEAFF. The DNA for the CDR3 is TGTGCCATCAGGTTTGTGGCTAACACTGAAGCTTTCTTT. The chain links TRBV10-3 to TRBJ1-1; D ambiguous. The CDR3 consists of 13 residues. CDR1 ENHRY and CDR2 SYGVKD come from the germline V gene. The V end lost 6 bases, the J end lost 2 bases, and 10 bases lay between the germline ends.

As regards this clone: No DNA is shown, since the ends of the CDR3 on it are uncertain; the CDR3 is the one TCRdb lists. This chain joins TRBV5-1 and TRBJ2-3; the table's D call of TRBD2 was not tested on the DNA. With termini counted, the CDR3 has 16 amino acids. Per germline, CDR1 SGHRS and CDR2 YFSETQ. CDR3 protein: CASSFGAGSGRAEGYF.

DNA of the CDR3: TGTGCCAGCAGTGAGGGGAGGTCCTATGGCTACACCTTC. This gives the protein CASSEGRSYGYTF. The J gene is TRBJ1-2, the V gene TRBV2, with unresolved D. Germline V gene sequence: CDR1 SNHLY, CDR2 FYNNEI. CDR3 length equals 13 residues. V was cut by 3 bases and J by 4 bases, with 9 bases left in between.

The V gene is TRBV19, the J gene TRBJ1-1; no reliable D call. Germline values: CDR1 LNHDA, CDR2 SQIVND (reference sequence). This CDR3 has 11 residues. Trimming left V 7 bases short and J 7 bases short, with 10 bases between. CDR3 coding DNA: TGTGCCAGTAAAGCGGAGGGTGAAGCTTTCTTT. Translated, it gives CASKAEGEAFF.

This chain uses TRBV6-1 with TRBJ2-5, with D possibly being TRBD1 (6 bases). Germline CDR1 and CDR2: MNHNS and SASEGT. The CDR3 runs to 13 residues. Trimming removed 1 base from V and 5 bases from J, with 8 bases in between. The CDR3 sequence: CASSEGGRETQYF. The DNA of the CDR3 is TGTGCCAGCAGTGAAGGGGGGCGGGAGACCCAGTACTTC.

The chain combines TRBV6-5 with TRBJ1-5; 8 bases agree with TRBD1. The length of the CDR3 is 14 residues. Germline assignment: CDR1 MNHEY and CDR2 SVGAGI. Trimming at V came to 6 bases and at J to 8 bases, leaving 9 bases not matched to a gene. Here the CDR3 reads CASRRGQGWEPQHF. CDR3 in DNA: TGTGCCAGCAGACGCGGACAGGGCTGGGAGCCCCAGCATTTT.

The chain is built from TRBV28 and TRBJ2-3; 7 nucleotides line up with TRBD1. The CDR3 sequence is 13 residues long. Germline-derived CDR1 and CDR2 are MDHEN and SYDVKM. V shed 8 bases, J shed 2 bases, and the junction held 4 bases outside the gene matches. This CDR3 reads CASGTENTDTQYF. The CDR3 region has the DNA TGTGCCAGCGGGACAGAAAACACAGATACGCAGTATTTT.

The chain joins TRBV27 to TRBJ2-5; D gene unclear. The tail of the sequence fits TRBJ2-7 better, so the J call may be wrong. Germline V CDR1 and CDR2: MNHEY, SMNVEV (reference sequence). The CDR3 is 12 amino acids. CDR3 loop: CASRTPFYEQYF. The CDR3, as DNA: TGTGCCAGCAGGACACCGTTCTACGAGCAGTACTTC.

The chain combines TRBV19 with TRBJ1-1; perhaps TRBD1 as D (6 bases). The CDR3 is 13 residues long. Germline V gene data show CDR1 as LNHDA and CDR2 as SQIVND (reference sequence). Trimming took off 5 bases at V and 3 bases at J, with 10 bases between the two ends. Here the CDR3 DNA reads TGTGCCAGTAGTCCCGACAGGTACACTGAAGCTTTCTTT. It is translated as CASSPDRYTEAFF.

V and J are TRBV9 and TRBJ2-5; TRBD1 aligns across 7 bases. This CDR3 region has 13 residues. Germline values: CDR1 SGDLS, CDR2 YYNGEE. Trimming removed 4 bases from V and 2 bases from J; junction bases left unmatched: 2. The CDR3 loop reads CASSLGQQETQYF. CDR3 in DNA: TGTGCCAGCAGCTTGGGACAGCAAGAGACCCAGTACTTC.

The chain links TRBV18 to TRBJ1-5; D gene unclear. The germline gives CDR1 KGHSH, CDR2 LQKENI. CDR3 length: 16 residues. V lost 3 bases and J lost 0, with 12 bases in between. The CDR3 DNA follows: TGTGCCAGCTCACCCGACACATTATATAGCAATCAGCCCCAGCATTTT. Protein product: CASSPDTLYSNQPQHF.

This clone was seen a single time. This chain uses TRBV19 with TRBJ1-1; no firm D call. The CDR3 is 14 amino acids. The germline V gene has CDR1 LNHDA and CDR2 SQIVND (reference sequence). V was trimmed by 8 bases and J by 2 bases, leaving 15 bases between them. CDR3 coding DNA: TGTGCCAGTCGGTGTGTCTCTACTAACACTGAAGCTTTCTTT. The encoded protein is CASRCVSTNTEAFF.

The chain carries TRBV4-1 and TRBJ2-2; D may be TRBD2 (7 bases). The V end was cut by 1 base, the J end by 4 bases, with 16 bases between. This CDR3 has 17 amino acids. The V gene's germline CDR1 is MGHRA and CDR2 YSYEKL. In nucleotides, the CDR3 is TGCGCCAGCAGCCAAGTCGGGCGGGGGCACCGCACCGGGGAGCTGTTTTTT. Protein: CASSQVGRGHRTGELFF.

This chain uses TRBV19 with TRBJ2-5, with 9 nucleotides matching TRBD2. Germline values: CDR1 LNHDA, CDR2 SQIVND (reference sequence). V was pared by 3 bases and J by 2 bases, with 4 bases of the junction left unmatched. This CDR3 is built from 15 residues. Here the CDR3 DNA reads TGTGCCAGTAGTATCGGGGCGGGGGGGCAAGAGACCCAGTACTTC. Amino acids: CASSIGAGGQETQYF.

The V gene is TRBV7-6, the J gene TRBJ1-5, with D unclear. This CDR3 has 15 residues. V lost 1 base and J lost 7, with 14 bases in between. Germline V gene lookup returns CDR1 SGHVS and CDR2 FNYEAQ. The CDR3 is CASSLEPWGGQPQHF. CDR3 bases: TGTGCCAGCAGCTTAGAACCCTGGGGAGGACAGCCCCAGCATTTT.

The chain combines TRBV5-4 with TRBJ2-5, with D possibly being TRBD2 (6 bases). The closer fit of TRBJ2-7 to the DNA end suggests the J call may be wrong. CDR3 length: 14 amino acids. Germline V gene lookup returns CDR1 SGHNT and CDR2 YYREEE (reference sequence). As DNA, the CDR3 is TGTGCCAGCAGCTTGTGGGGGGAAACCTACGAGCAGTACTTC. Residues: CASSLWGETYEQYF.

The CDR3 loop reads CASSQGQVAYNEQFF. CDR3 nucleotides: TGTGCCAGCAGCCAGGGACAGGTTGCCTACAATGAGCAGTTCTTC. V and J are TRBV5-4 and TRBJ2-1, with 8 bases lining up with TRBD1. This CDR3 spans 15 amino acids. In germline, CDR1 is SGHNT, CDR2 YYREEE (reference sequence). V shed 4 bases and J 2 bases; nucleotides not matched to a gene: 5.

This CDR3 is CASSLYRDIPYEQYF. For the CDR3, the DNA is TGTGCCAGCAGTTTATACCGGGACATTCCCTACGAGCAGTACTTC. The J gene is TRBJ2-7, the V gene TRBV27; maybe TRBD1 (6 bases). The CDR3 is made up of 15 amino acids. Germline values: CDR1 MNHEY, CDR2 SMNVEV (reference sequence). The germline V and J ends were trimmed by 1 base and 2 bases, with 12 bases remaining between them.

This CDR3 reads CASSVTETGNTIYF. CDR3 DNA sequence: TGTGCCAGCAGCGTAACAGAGACGGGAAACACCATATATTTT. V is TRBV9 and J is TRBJ1-3; D remains ambiguous. The V gene lost 1 base and the J gene lost 4 bases, with 9 bases spanning the gap. Looked up from germline, CDR1 is SGDLS and CDR2 is YYNGEE. CDR3 length: 14 residues.

The chain is built from TRBV11-3 and TRBJ2-1; 9 positions match TRBD1. Germline V gives CDR1 SGHNT, CDR2 YENEEA. Trimming at V came to 5 bases and at J to 16 bases, leaving 9 bases not matched to a gene. This CDR3 is built from 12 residues. This chain's CDR3 is CASSHWTGERFF. CDR3 DNA: TGTGCCAGCAGCCACTGGACAGGGGAGAGATTCTTC.

This clone was observed a few times. The J gene is TRBJ2-7, the V gene TRBV7-2; D unclear. This CDR3 comprises 13 residues. Trimming pared 5 bases from V and 6 bases from J, leaving 14 bases between. The germline V gene has CDR1 SGHTA and CDR2 FQGNSA. CDR3 residues: CASSQTPSGEQYF. CDR3 sequence (DNA): TGTGCCAGCAGCCAGACCCCTTCGGGCGAGCAGTACTTC. Based on the CDR3 plus reference TRBV7-2 and TRBJ2-7, the full variable domain is GAGVSQSPSNKVTEKGKDVELRCDPISGHTALYWYRQSLGQGLEFLIYFQGNSAPDKSGLPSDRFSAERTGGSVSTLTIQRTQQEDSAVYLCASSQTPSGEQYFGPGTRLTVT.

This clone has only a few counts. CDR3 residues: CASTGTGKNEKLFF. The CDR3 coding sequence is TGTGCCAGCACCGGGACAGGGAAGAATGAAAAACTGTTTTTT. V and J are TRBV28 and TRBJ1-4; TRBD1 matches 9 bases. Germline assignment: CDR1 MDHEN and CDR2 SYDVKM. The CDR3 loop spans 14 amino acids. After removal of 7 bases from V and 5 bases from J, the junction contained 5 bases not matched to a gene.